This T cell receptor beta chain was found in a study of lymphopenia after photon versus proton radiotherapy. Study-wide points: After the lymphocyte nadir, photon-treated repertoires showed oligoclonal expansion, especially of CD8+ Temra cells.

As concerns this clone: The antigen remains unidentified.

J lost 10 bases, V lost 8 bases, and 13 bases had no gene match. The CDR3 has 16 residues. CDR1 and CDR2 from the germline V gene are SEHNR and FQNEAQ (reference sequence). The repertoire was sequenced with immunoSEQ multiplex PCR; TCRdb's copy has only in-frame clones and lacks some. The data contain 25,000 to 35,000 clones, 85% to 90% of them singletons. This chain joins TRBV7-9 and TRBJ2-1; 14 positions match TRBD2. The sequencing here drew on peripheral blood, taken from a patient treated with photon-based radiotherapy. The receptor was derived from a woman aged 50 to 60 with pancreatic cancer. CDR3 residues: CASLPTGTSGSGEQFF. Written as DNA, the CDR3 is TGTGCCAGCTTACCCACCGGGACTAGCGGGAGTGGGGAGCAGTTCTTC.